This TCR beta chain was retrieved from a study of blood T cell repertoires in COVID-19. Across the study: Sources were T cells, B-cell-depleted T cells, or PBMCs; the material itself was cDNA or gDNA.

Assay used: immunoSEQ multiplex PCR; TCRdb lists only in-frame clones, some missing. The profile shows about 200,000 clones, 80% to 95% of them singletons. The count of this clone is one. Germline loops: CDR1 SGHDN, CDR2 FVKESK. This CDR3 comprises 17 residues. The V gene lost 1 base and the J gene lost 4 bases, with 17 bases spanning the gap. The sequenced material came from peripheral blood. The chain recombines TRBV14 with TRBJ2-4, with D perhaps matching TRBD2 (7 bases). The TCR comes from a man aged 50 to 60 with acute or convalescent COVID-19. Here the CDR3 reads CASSQGLTRGGKNIQYF. As DNA, the CDR3 is TGTGCCAGCAGCCAAGGTTTAACTAGGGGGGGAAAAAACATTCAGTACTTC.